This T cell receptor beta chain stems from a study of blood T cell repertoires in COVID-19. Study context: COVID-19 samples, acute and convalescent, were from the United States, Italy and Spain. PBMCs, B-cell-depleted T cells, or T cells were the source of the cDNA or gDNA that made up the material.

Original handling: Amplification of reference gene primers was used by the study to estimate nucleated cell counts. This table comes from immunoSEQ multiplex PCR, and its TCRdb copy is limited to in-frame clones, with some not included. V, J and clone size derive from that table, while D and trimming were established from the DNA sequence. The repertoire holds 50,000 to 75,000 clones, roughly 90% seen once, with 20% to 25% in the top ten. V lost 6 bases and J lost 4, with 13 bases in between. The CDR3 loop spans 14 amino acids. The germline CDR1 and CDR2 sequences are SGHRS and YFSETQ. J is TRBJ2-2 and V is TRBV5-1; D might be TRBD2 (6 bases). The TCR originated in a woman in her fifties or sixties with active or convalescent COVID-19. Sequenced material: peripheral blood. The CDR3 DNA reads as TGCGCCAGCACGTTACTAGCCGGCACCGGGGAGCTGTTTTTT. Protein sequence: CASTLLAGTGELFF.